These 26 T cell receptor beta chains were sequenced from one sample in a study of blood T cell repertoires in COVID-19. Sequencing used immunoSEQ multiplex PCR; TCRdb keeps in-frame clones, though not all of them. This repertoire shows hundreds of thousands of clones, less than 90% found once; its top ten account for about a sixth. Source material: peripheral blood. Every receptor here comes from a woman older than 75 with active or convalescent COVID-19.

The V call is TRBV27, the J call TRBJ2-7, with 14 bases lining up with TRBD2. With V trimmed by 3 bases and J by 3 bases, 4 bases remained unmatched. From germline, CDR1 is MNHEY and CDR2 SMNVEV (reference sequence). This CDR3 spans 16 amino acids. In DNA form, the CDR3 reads TGTGCCAGCAGTTTTGGACTAGCGGGGGGCCTCTACGAGCAGTACTTC. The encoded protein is CASSFGLAGGLYEQYF.

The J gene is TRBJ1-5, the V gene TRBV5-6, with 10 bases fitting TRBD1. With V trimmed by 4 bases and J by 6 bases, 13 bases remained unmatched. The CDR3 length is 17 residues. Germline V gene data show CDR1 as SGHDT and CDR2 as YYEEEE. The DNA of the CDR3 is TGTGCCAGCAGCGCTAGGACAGGGGGATTAGGGGTTCAGCCCCAGCATTTT. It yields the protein CASSARTGGLGVQPQHF.

The CDR3 sequence is CASSQEREFSGYTF. The CDR3 DNA follows: TGTGCCAGCAGCCAAGAGAGGGAGTTTTCGGGCTACACCTTC. The V call is TRBV4-2, the J call TRBJ1-2; unclear D gene. Trimming pared 0 bases from V and 8 bases from J, leaving 13 bases between. The CDR3 consists of 14 residues. Looked up from germline, CDR1 is LGHNA and CDR2 is YNFKEQ.

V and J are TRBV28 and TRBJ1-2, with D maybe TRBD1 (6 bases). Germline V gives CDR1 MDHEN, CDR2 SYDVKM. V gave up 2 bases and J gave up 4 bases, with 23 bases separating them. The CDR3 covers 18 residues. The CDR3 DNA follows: TGTGCCAGCAGTTTACGCACAAGGACAGAGCCGTCTAGCTATGGCTACACCTTC. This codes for CASSLRTRTEPSSYGYTF.

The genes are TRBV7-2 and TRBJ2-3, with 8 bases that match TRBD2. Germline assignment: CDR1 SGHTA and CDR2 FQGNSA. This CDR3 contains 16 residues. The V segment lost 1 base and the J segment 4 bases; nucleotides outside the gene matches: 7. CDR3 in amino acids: CASSLDGGGFSDTQYF. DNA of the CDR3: TGTGCCAGCAGCTTAGACGGCGGGGGGTTCTCAGATACGCAGTATTTT.

Here the CDR3 reads CASSFEGAGVLSEQFF. CDR3 DNA: TGTGCCAGCAGCTTCGAGGGGGCCGGGGTGTTGTCTGAGCAGTTCTTC. V is TRBV11-2 and J is TRBJ2-1; 7 bases agree with TRBD1. This CDR3 region has 16 residues. With 3 bases clipped from V and 9 bases from J, the junction kept 14 bases outside the gene matches. The germline CDR1 and CDR2 sequences are SGHAT and FQNNGV.

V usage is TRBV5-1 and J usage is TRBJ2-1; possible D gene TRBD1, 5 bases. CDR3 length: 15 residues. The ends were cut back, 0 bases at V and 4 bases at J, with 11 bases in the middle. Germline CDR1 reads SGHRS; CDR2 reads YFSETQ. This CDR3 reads CASSLGQNLYNEQFF. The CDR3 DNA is TGCGCCAGCAGCTTGGGACAGAACCTATACAATGAGCAGTTCTTC.

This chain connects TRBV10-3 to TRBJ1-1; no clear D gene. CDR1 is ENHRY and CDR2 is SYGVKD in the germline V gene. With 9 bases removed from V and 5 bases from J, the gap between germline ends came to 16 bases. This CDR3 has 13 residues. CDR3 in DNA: TGTGCCATAACTGTCGGAACGGGGACTGAAGCTTTCTTT. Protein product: CAITVGTGTEAFF.

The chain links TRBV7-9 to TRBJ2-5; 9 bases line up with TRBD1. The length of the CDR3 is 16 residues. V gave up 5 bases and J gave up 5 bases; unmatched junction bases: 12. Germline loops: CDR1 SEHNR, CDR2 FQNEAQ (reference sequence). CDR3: CASSPSGQGISETQYF. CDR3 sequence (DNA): TGTGCCAGCAGCCCCTCTGGACAGGGGATTTCGGAGACCCAGTACTTC.

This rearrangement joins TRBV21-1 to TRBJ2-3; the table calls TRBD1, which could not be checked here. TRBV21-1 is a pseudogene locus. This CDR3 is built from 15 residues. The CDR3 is CASSKAGQATDTQYF. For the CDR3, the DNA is TGTGCCAGCAGCAAAGCGGGACAGGCCACAGATACGCAGTATTTT.

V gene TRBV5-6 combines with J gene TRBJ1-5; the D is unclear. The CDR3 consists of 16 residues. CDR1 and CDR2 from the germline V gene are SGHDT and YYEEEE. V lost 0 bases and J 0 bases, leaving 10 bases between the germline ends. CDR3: CASSLGAVGSNQPQHF. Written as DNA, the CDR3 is TGTGCCAGCAGCTTGGGAGCGGTCGGTAGCAATCAGCCCCAGCATTTT. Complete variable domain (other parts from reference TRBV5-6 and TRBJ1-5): DAGVTQSPTHLIKTRGQQVTLRCSPKSGHDTVSWYQQALGQGPQFIFQYYEEEERQRGNFPDRFSGHQFPNYSSELNVNALLLGDSALYLCASSLGAVGSNQPQHFGDGTRLSIL.

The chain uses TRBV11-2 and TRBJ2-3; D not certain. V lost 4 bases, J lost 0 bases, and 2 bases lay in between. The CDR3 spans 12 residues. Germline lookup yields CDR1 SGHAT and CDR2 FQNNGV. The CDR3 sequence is CASSSSTDTQYF. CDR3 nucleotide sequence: TGTGCCAGCAGCTCTAGCACAGATACGCAGTATTTT.

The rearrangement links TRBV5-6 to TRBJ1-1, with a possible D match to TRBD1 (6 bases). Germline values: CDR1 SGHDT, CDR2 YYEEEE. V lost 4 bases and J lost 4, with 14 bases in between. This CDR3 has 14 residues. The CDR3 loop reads CASSPQGWATEAFF. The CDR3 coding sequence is TGTGCCAGCAGCCCACAGGGATGGGCCACTGAAGCTTTCTTT. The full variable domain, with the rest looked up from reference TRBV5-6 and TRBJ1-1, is DAGVTQSPTHLIKTRGQQVTLRCSPKSGHDTVSWYQQALGQGPQFIFQYYEEEERQRGNFPDRFSGHQFPNYSSELNVNALLLGDSALYLCASSPQGWATEAFFGQGTRLTVV.

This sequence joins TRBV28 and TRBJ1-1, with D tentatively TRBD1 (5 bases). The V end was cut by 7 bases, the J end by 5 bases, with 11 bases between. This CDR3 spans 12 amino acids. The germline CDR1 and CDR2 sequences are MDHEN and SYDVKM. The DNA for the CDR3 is TGTGCCAGCACCCACAGGCGGACTGAAGCTTTCTTT. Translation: CASTHRRTEAFF.

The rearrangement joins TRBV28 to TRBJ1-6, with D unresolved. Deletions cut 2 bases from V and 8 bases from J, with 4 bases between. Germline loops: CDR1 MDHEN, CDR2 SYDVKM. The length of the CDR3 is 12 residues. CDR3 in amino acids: CASSLVDSPLHF. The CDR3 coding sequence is TGTGCCAGCAGTTTAGTCGATTCACCCCTCCACTTT.

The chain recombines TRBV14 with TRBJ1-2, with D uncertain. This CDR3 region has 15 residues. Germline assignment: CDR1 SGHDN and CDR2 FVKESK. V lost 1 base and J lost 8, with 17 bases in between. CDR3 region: CASSQAAAFGIGYTF. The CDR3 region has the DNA TGTGCCAGCAGCCAAGCAGCGGCTTTTGGAATCGGCTACACCTTC.

CDR3 coding DNA: TGCGCCAGCAGCTTGGTGACAGGGACTTCCCAAGCTTTCTTT. Translation: CASSLVTGTSQAFF. V and J are TRBV5-1 and TRBJ1-1, with 7 bases fitting TRBD1. The ends lost 0 bases at V and 9 bases at J; junction bases unmatched: 8. The CDR3 spans 14 residues. Germline V gene sequence: CDR1 SGHRS, CDR2 YFSETQ. The entire variable domain, with the rest obtained from reference TRBV5-1 and TRBJ1-1, is as follows: KAGVTQTPRYLIKTRGQQVTLSCSPISGHRSVSWYQQTPGQGLQFLFEYFSETQRNKGNFPGRFSGRQFSNSRSEMNVSTLELGDSALYLCASSLVTGTSQAFFGQGTRLTVV.

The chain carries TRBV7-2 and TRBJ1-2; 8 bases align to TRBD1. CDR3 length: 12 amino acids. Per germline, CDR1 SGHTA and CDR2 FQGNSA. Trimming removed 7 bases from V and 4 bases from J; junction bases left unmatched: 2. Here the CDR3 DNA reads TGTGCCAGCACAGGGGGCTTCTATGGCTACACCTTC. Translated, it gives CASTGGFYGYTF.

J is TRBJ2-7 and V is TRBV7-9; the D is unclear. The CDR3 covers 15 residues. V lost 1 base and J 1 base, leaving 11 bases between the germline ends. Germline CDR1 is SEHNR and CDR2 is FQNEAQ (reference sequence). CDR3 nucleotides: TGTGCCAGCAGCTTAGGGCAGGCAGTATCCTACGAGCAGTACTTC. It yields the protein CASSLGQAVSYEQYF.

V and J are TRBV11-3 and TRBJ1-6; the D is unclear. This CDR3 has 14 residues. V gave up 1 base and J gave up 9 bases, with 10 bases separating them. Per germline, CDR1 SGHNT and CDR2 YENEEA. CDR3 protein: CASSLAARGSPLHF. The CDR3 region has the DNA TGTGCCAGCAGCTTAGCTGCCCGGGGTTCACCCCTCCACTTT.

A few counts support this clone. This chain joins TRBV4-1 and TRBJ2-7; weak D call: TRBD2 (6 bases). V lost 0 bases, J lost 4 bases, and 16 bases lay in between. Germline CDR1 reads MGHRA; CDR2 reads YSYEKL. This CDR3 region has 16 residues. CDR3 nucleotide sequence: TGCGCCAGCAGCCAAGACTTAGGCACTAGCCGGTACGAGCAGTACTTC. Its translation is CASSQDLGTSRYEQYF.

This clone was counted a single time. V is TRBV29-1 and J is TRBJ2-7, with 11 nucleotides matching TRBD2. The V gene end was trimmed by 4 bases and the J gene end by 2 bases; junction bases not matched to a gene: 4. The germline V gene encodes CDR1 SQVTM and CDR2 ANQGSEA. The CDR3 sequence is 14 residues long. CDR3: CSVVRSGGAYEQYF. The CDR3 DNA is TGCAGCGTTGTACGTAGCGGGGGGGCCTACGAGCAGTACTTC.

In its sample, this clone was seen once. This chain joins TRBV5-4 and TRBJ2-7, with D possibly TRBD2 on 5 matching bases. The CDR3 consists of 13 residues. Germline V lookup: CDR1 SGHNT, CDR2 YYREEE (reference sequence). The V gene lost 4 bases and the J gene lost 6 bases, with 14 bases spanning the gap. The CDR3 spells CASSPDGVGEQYF. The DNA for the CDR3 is TGTGCCAGCAGCCCGGACGGGGTGGGCGAGCAGTACTTC.

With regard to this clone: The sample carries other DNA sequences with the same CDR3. DNA of the CDR3: TGTGCCAGCAGCTCGAGACTAGCGGGGTACAATGAGCAGTTCTTC. It encodes CASSSRLAGYNEQFF. This chain uses TRBV7-3 with TRBJ2-1; 11 bases fit TRBD2. The CDR3 extends over 15 amino acids. Germline V gene lookup returns CDR1 SGHTA and CDR2 FQGTGA. V trimming: 4 bases; J trimming: 4 bases; junction bases outside the gene matches: 3.

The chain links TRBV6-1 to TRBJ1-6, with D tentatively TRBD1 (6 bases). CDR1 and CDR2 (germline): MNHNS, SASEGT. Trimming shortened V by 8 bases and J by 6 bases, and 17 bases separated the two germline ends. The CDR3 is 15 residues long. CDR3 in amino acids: CASEGGTYLNSPLHF. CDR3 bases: TGTGCCAGCGAGGGGGGGACGTACCTTAATTCACCCCTCCACTTT.

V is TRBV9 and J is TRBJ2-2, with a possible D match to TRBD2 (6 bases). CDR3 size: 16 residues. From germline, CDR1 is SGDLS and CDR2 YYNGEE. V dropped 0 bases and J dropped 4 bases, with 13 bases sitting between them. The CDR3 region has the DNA TGTGCCAGCAGCGTAGAAGGGAGGAAGCGCACCGGGGAGCTGTTTTTT. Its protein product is CASSVEGRKRTGELFF.